This T cell receptor beta chain was captured in a study of T-cell memory formation after mild COVID-19. Study as a whole: Most TCR clusters belonged to a single donor.

The table lists this clonotype with a few counts. Its antigen is not identified. With V trimmed by 6 bases and J by 3 bases, 14 bases remained unmatched. The CDR3 length is 16 residues. Germline V lookup: CDR1 DFQATT, CDR2 SNEGSKA (reference sequence). One entry per CDR3 protein, called by TCRdb with MiXCR from the 5' RACE reads. The sample yields under 600,000 distinct CDR3 sequences, about 20% seen once. Study-level findings and limits: Nothing showed for sure that second-wave clones peaking on day 37 were SARS-CoV-2 specific. Mainly in CM and EM were contracting CD4+ clones; CD8+ were in EMRA.

V and J are TRBV20-1 and TRBJ1-5; TRBD1 aligns across 7 bases. Material: PBMCs or a T cell subset sorted from them (not recorded which). This sequence originates from an adult woman who had mild COVID-19 (a few samples of this study predate the infection). Cell type and time point are not known. The CDR3 DNA sequence: TGCAGTGCCCCGAAGAGCCGGGACAGCGACAATCAGCCCCAGCATTTT. The encoded protein is CSAPKSRDSDNQPQHF.